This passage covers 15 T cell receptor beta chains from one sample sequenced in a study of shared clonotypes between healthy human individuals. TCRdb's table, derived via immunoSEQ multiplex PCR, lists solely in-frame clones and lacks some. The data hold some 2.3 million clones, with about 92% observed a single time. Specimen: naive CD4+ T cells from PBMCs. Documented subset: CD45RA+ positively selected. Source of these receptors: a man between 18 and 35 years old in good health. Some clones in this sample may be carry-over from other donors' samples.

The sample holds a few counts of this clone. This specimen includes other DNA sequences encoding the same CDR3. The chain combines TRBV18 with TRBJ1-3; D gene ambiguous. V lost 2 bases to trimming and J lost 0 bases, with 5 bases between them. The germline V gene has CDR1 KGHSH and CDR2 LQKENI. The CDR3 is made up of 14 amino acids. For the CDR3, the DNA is TGTGCCAGCTCACCAGGGATCTCTGGAAACACCATATATTTT. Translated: CASSPGISGNTIYF. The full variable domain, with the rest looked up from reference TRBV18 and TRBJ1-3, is NAGVMQNPRHLVRRRGQEARLRCSPMKGHSHVYWYRQLPEEGLKFMVYLQKENIIDESGMPKERFSAEFPKEGPSILRIQQVVRGDSAAYFCASSPGISGNTIYFGEGSWLTVV.

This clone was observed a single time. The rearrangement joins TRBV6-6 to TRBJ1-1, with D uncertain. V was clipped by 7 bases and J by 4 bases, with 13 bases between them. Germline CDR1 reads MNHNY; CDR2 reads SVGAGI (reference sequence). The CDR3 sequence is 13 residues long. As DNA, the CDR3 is TGTGCCAGCACCCCCTCGGGGTCCACTGAAGCTTTCTTT. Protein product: CASTPSGSTEAFF.

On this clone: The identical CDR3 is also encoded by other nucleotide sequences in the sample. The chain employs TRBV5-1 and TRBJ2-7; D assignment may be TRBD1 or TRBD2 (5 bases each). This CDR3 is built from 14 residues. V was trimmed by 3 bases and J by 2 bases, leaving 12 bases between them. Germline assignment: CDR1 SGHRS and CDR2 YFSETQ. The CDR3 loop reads CASSWTGTTYEQYF. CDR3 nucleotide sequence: TGCGCCAGCAGCTGGACGGGGACGACCTACGAGCAGTACTTC.

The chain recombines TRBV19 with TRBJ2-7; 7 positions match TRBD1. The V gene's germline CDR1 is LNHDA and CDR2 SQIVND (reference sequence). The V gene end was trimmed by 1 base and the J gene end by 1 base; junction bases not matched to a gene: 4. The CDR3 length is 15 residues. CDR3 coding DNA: TGTGCCAGTAGTATAGCTGGGGACAGTTCCTACGAGCAGTACTTC. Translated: CASSIAGDSSYEQYF.

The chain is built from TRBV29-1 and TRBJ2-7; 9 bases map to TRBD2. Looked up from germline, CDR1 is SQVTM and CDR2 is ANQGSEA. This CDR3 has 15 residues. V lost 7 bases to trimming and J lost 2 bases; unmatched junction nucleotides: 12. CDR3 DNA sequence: TGCAGCGCGGACGACTATAGCGGGGGTACCTACGAGCAGTACTTC. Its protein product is CSADDYSGGTYEQYF.

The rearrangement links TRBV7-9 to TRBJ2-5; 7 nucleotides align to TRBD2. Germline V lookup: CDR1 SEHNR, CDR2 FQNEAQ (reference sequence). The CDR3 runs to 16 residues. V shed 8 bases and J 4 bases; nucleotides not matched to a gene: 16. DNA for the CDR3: TGTGCCAGCGGGGATCTGGGGGGGAAACTAGCAGAGACCCAGTACTTC. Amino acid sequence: CASGDLGGKLAETQYF.

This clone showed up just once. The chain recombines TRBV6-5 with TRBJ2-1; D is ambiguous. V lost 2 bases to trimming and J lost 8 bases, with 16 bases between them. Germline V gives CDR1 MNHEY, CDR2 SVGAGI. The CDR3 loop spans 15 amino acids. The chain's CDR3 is CASSYPSGPPDEQFF. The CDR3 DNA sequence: TGTGCCAGCAGTTACCCGTCGGGCCCACCGGATGAGCAGTTCTTC.

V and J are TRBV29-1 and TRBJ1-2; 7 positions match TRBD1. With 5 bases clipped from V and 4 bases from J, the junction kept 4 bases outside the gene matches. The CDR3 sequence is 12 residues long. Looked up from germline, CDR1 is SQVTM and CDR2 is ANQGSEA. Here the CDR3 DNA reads TGCAGCGTTAGGACAGGCCTCTATGGCTACACCTTC. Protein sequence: CSVRTGLYGYTF.

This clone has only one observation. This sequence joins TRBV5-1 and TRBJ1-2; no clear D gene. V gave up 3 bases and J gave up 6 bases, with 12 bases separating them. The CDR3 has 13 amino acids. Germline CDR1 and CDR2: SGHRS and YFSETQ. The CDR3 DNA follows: TGCGCCAGCAGCTCCCAGCCCCGGGATGGCTACACCTTC. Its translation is CASSSQPRDGYTF.

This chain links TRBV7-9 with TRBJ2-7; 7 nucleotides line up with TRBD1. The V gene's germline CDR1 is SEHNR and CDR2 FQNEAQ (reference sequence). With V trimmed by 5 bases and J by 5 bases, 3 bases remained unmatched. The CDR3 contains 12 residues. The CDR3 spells CASSATGNEQYF. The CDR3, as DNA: TGTGCCAGCAGCGCGACAGGGAACGAGCAGTACTTC.

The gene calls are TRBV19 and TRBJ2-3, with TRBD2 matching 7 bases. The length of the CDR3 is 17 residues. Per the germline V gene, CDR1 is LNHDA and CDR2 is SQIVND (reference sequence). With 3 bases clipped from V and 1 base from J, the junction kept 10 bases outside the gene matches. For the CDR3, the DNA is TGTGCCAGTAGTATGAGTAGGGAGGGCCCCGGCACAGATACGCAGTATTTT. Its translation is CASSMSREGPGTDTQYF. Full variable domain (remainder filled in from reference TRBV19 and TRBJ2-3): DGGITQSPKYLFRKEGQNVTLSCEQNLNHDAMYWYRQDPGQGLRLIYYSQIVNDFQKGDIAEGYSVSREKKESFPLTVTSAQKNPTAFYLCASSMSREGPGTDTQYFGPGTRLTVL.

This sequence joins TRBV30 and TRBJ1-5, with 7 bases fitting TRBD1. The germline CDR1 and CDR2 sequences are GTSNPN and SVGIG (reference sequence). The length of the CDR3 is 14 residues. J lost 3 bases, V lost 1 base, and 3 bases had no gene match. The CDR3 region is CAWSGGQINQPQHF. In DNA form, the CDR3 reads TGTGCCTGGAGTGGGGGACAGATCAATCAGCCCCAGCATTTT.

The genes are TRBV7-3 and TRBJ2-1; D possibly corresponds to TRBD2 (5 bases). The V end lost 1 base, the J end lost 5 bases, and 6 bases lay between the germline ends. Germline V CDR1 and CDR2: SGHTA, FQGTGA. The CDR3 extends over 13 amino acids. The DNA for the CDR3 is TGTGCCAGCAGCTTAAGACTAAACAATGAGCAGTTCTTC. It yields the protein CASSLRLNNEQFF.

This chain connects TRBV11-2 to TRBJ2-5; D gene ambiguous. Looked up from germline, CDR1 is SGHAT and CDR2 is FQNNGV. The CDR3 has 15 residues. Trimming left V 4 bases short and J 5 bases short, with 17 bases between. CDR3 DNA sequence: TGTGCCAGCAGCTCCGCCGACAAGGCTTTGGAGACCCAGTACTTC. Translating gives CASSSADKALETQYF.

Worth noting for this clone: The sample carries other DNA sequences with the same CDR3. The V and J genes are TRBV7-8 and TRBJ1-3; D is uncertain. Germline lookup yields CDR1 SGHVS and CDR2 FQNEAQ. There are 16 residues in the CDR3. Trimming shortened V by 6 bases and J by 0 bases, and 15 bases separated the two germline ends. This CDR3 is CASRPGGGRSGNTIYF. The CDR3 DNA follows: TGTGCCAGCAGACCCGGCGGCGGACGCTCTGGAAACACCATATATTTT.